These T cell receptor beta chains were read from a single sample in a study of T-cell memory formation after mild COVID-19. TCRdb re-called the 5' RACE reads through MiXCR, storing one row per CDR3 protein. The sample contains around 250,000 distinct CDR3 sequences, roughly 15% of which appear only once. Sequences were obtained from PBMCs or a T cell subset sorted from them (not recorded which). The receptors derive from an adult woman who had mild COVID-19 (a few samples of this study predate the infection). Cell type and time point are not known. The CDR3 runs from the conserved cysteine through the conserved F or W. The D gene is left open where the match is weak. The size entry is marked missing in some rows and otherwise reads once, few, many or a size class.

V	D	J	size	DNA	CDR3
TRBV5-1	NA	TRBJ2-1	NA	TGCGCCAGCAGCTTGGCCATCTCCTACAATGAGCAGTTCTTC	CASSLAISYNEQFF
TRBV11-3	NA	TRBJ2-2	NA	TGTGCCAGCAGTTCCCCCCCGGCTAGTAACACCGGGGAGCTGTTTTTT	CASSSPPASNTGELFF
TRBV4-1	TRBD1	TRBJ2-1	NA	TGCGCCAGCAGCTCTAAGCCACAGGACAGGTACAATGAGCAGTTCTTC	CASSSKPQDRYNEQFF
TRBV4-2	NA	TRBJ2-1	few	TGTGCCAGCAGCCAACCTTCTAATGCAAGGGGTGAGCAGTTCTTC	CASSQPSNARGEQFF
TRBV12-3/TRBV12-4	TRBD2	TRBJ2-3	few	TGTGCCAGCAGGAGGACTAGCGGGATATCAGGAGATACGCAGTATTTT	CASRRTSGISGDTQYF
TRBV7-2	NA	TRBJ2-2	few	TGTGCCAGCAGCCTACAAGGGTATGGCACCGGGGAGCTGTTTTTT	CASSLQGYGTGELFF
TRBV27	NA	TRBJ2-3	NA	TGTGCCAGCAGTTTGGATAGGAACACAGATACGCAGTATTTT	CASSLDRNTDTQYF
TRBV20-1	NA	TRBJ2-7	NA	TGCAGTGCTAGAGTGTTACGGGCAGGGACCCTCTACGAGCAGTACTTC	CSARVLRAGTLYEQYF
TRBV19	TRBD1	TRBJ2-4	NA	TGTGCCAGTAGTATAGGTAGGGGGCGCGAAAACATTCAGTACTTC	CASSIGRGRENIQYF
TRBV9	NA	TRBJ2-1	many	TGTGCCAGCAGCCCCCGAGTGGGGGGCTTCAACAATGAGCAGTTCTTC	CASSPRVGGFNNEQFF
TRBV4-2	TRBD1	TRBJ2-5	many	TGTGCCAGCAGCCAGGCCGGGACAGGGGTGGAGACCCAGTACTTC	CASSQAGTGVETQYF
TRBV7-2	NA	TRBJ1-1	NA	TGTGCCAGCAGCCGGCAGGGGAACAATGAAGCTTTCTTT	CASSRQGNNEAFF
TRBV20-1	TRBD1	TRBJ2-7	NA	TGCAGTGCCGAAGGTAGGACAGGGCAGAGCGAGCAGTACTTC	CSAEGRTGQSEQYF